Below are 28 T cell receptor beta chains sequenced from a single sample in a study of radiotherapy plus CTLA-4 blockade in lung cancer. Sequencing used immunoSEQ multiplex PCR; TCRdb keeps in-frame clones, though not all of them. The repertoire has around 90,000 clones, approximately 83% of them found once; the top ten carry approximately 15%. Sequencing used peripheral blood, obtained from a patient treated with radiotherapy plus ipilimumab. The receptors were sampled from a human donor with non-small cell lung cancer that progressed on radiotherapy plus ipilimumab.

The chain is built from TRBV11-2 and TRBJ2-3, with TRBD2 identical over 13 bases. The CDR3 length is 16 residues. CDR1 and CDR2 from the germline V gene are SGHAT and FQNNGV. J was trimmed by 3 bases and V by 4 bases; bases with no gene match: 4. This CDR3 is CASSYGLAGVTDTQYF. In nucleotides, the CDR3 is TGTGCCAGCAGCTATGGACTAGCGGGAGTTACAGATACGCAGTATTTT.

The chain employs TRBV5-1 and TRBJ1-4, with TRBD1 identical over 8 bases. With 5 bases clipped from V and 8 bases from J, the junction kept 20 bases outside the gene matches. Germline CDR1 and CDR2: SGHRS and YFSETQ. The CDR3 is made up of 18 amino acids. As DNA, the CDR3 is TGCGCCAGCAGTAGGGTCGGACAGGGAGCCGGAGGTGTGGAAAAACTGTTTTTT. This gives the protein CASSRVGQGAGGVEKLFF.

The chain carries TRBV18 and TRBJ1-4, with no clear D. The CDR3 consists of 13 residues. V was cut by 3 bases and J by 4 bases, with 6 bases left in between. Per the germline V gene, CDR1 is KGHSH and CDR2 is LQKENI. CDR3 nucleotide sequence: TGTGCCAGCTCACCGGGAGGTAATGAAAAACTGTTTTTT. Encoded protein: CASSPGGNEKLFF. The full variable domain, completed using reference TRBV18 and TRBJ1-4, is NAGVMQNPRHLVRRRGQEARLRCSPMKGHSHVYWYRQLPEEGLKFMVYLQKENIIDESGMPKERFSAEFPKEGPSILRIQQVVRGDSAAYFCASSPGGNEKLFFGSGTQLSVL.

V gene TRBV18 combines with J gene TRBJ2-1; TRBD2 agrees at 16 bases. V gave up 3 bases and J gave up 8 bases; unmatched junction bases: 7. The CDR3 sequence is 17 residues long. Per the germline V gene, CDR1 is KGHSH and CDR2 is LQKENI. CDR3: CASSPGTSGGVRYEQFF. Written as DNA, the CDR3 is TGTGCCAGCTCACCCGGGACTAGCGGGGGGGTTCGATATGAGCAGTTCTTC.

V usage is TRBV27 and J usage is TRBJ1-2, with D possibly TRBD1 on 5 matching bases. The V gene's germline CDR1 is MNHEY and CDR2 SMNVEV (reference sequence). Trimming removed 8 bases at V and 4 bases at J, with 20 bases between. The CDR3 length is 15 residues. CDR3 in DNA: TGTGCCAGCCGTTCGGGGGACGCACACCTCTATGGCTACACCTTC. It encodes CASRSGDAHLYGYTF.

The chain uses TRBV5-6 and TRBJ1-2; D gene unclear. The CDR3 is 15 amino acids. Germline assignment: CDR1 SGHDT and CDR2 YYEEEE. Deletions cut 0 bases from V and 1 base from J, with 10 bases between. The CDR3 protein is CASSLGQKINYGYTF. The CDR3 DNA follows: TGTGCCAGCAGCTTGGGGCAGAAAATTAACTATGGCTACACCTTC.

The rearrangement links TRBV4-3 to TRBJ2-2; TRBD2 might be the D (5 bases). Germline V lookup: CDR1 LGHNA, CDR2 YSLEER. The CDR3 has 15 residues. With 0 bases removed from V and 4 bases from J, the gap between germline ends came to 9 bases. CDR3 amino acids: CASSQDWEFTGELFF. CDR3 in DNA: TGCGCCAGCAGCCAAGATTGGGAGTTCACCGGGGAGCTGTTTTTT.

V is TRBV5-1 and J is TRBJ2-1; TRBD2 matches 15 bases. Germline V gene lookup returns CDR1 SGHRS and CDR2 YFSETQ. J lost 10 bases, V lost 3 bases, and 5 bases had no gene match. There are 15 residues in the CDR3. The CDR3, as DNA: TGCGCCAGCAGCTCAGGACTAGCGGGGGGGAAGGAGCAGTTCTTC. This sequence encodes CASSSGLAGGKEQFF.

This clone appeared a few times. The J gene is TRBJ2-1, the V gene TRBV9, with 8 nucleotides matching TRBD2. Germline lookup yields CDR1 SGDLS and CDR2 YYNGEE. The CDR3 has 17 residues. Losses at the gene ends were 3 bases for V and 6 bases for J; bases not matched to a gene: 14. The CDR3 DNA sequence: TGTGCCAGCAGCGCTAATCCCCGGGGGGGCCAAGGCAATGAGCAGTTCTTC. It specifies CASSANPRGGQGNEQFF.

V usage is TRBV11-3 and J usage is TRBJ2-7, with 9 bases fitting TRBD1. CDR1 and CDR2 from the germline V gene are SGHNT and YENEEA. CDR3 size: 16 residues. The V and J ends lost 5 bases and 0 bases, in that order; junction bases with no gene match: 8. The CDR3 DNA sequence: TGTGCCAGCAGCCAGGGACAGGGATTAAGCTCCTACGAGCAGTACTTC. This codes for CASSQGQGLSSYEQYF.

The V and J genes are TRBV9 and TRBJ2-3; TRBD2 aligns across 9 bases. V trimming: 1 base; J trimming: 3 bases; junction bases outside the gene matches: 6. The CDR3 has 16 residues. Germline CDR1 and CDR2: SGDLS and YYNGEE. CDR3 loop: CASSVSGGGGTDTQYF. CDR3 nucleotide sequence: TGTGCCAGCAGCGTATCGGGCGGGGGGGGAACAGATACGCAGTATTTT.

The rearrangement links TRBV7-8 to TRBJ2-1, with D tentatively TRBD1 (6 bases). The CDR3 runs to 16 residues. Germline V gene sequence: CDR1 SGHVS, CDR2 FQNEAQ. Between the trimmed V and J ends, which lost 0 bases and 3 bases, there was a span of 12 bases. The CDR3 DNA is TGTGCCAGCAGCTTAGCCCCCCCGGACAGCTACAATGAGCAGTTCTTC. Translation gives CASSLAPPDSYNEQFF.

This clone was detected a few times. Here the CDR3 reads CASSEGQGWEYF. Written as DNA, the CDR3 is TGTGCCAGCAGCGAGGGACAGGGTTGGGAATACTTC. This chain joins TRBV7-9 and TRBJ2-7; 9 bases match TRBD1. CDR3 length equals 12 residues. The J segment lost 13 bases and the V segment lost 5 bases, leaving 9 bases of the junction unmatched. Germline CDR1 SEHNR, CDR2 FQNEAQ (reference sequence). Looking up the rest from reference TRBV7-9 and TRBJ2-7 gives the full variable domain: DTGVSQNPRHKITKRGQNVTFRCDPISEHNRLYWYRQTLGQGPEFLTYFQNEAQLEKSRLLSDRFSAERPKGSFSTLEIQRTEQGDSAMYLCASSEGQGWEYFGPGTRLTVT.

In the case of this clone: Other DNA sequences in this sample translate to the same CDR3. This chain uses TRBV5-5 with TRBJ1-1, with TRBD1 identical over 9 bases. Germline CDR1 reads SGHKS; CDR2 reads YYEKEE (reference sequence). The CDR3 has 17 amino acids. V lost 4 bases to trimming and J lost 6 bases; unmatched junction nucleotides: 16. Here the CDR3 reads CASSPAYYRGQAPEAFF. CDR3 nucleotides: TGTGCCAGCAGCCCCGCTTATTACAGGGGGCAGGCGCCTGAAGCTTTCTTT.

V gene TRBV6-5 combines with J gene TRBJ1-1; D ambiguous. V dropped 0 bases and J dropped 0 bases, with 8 bases sitting between them. Germline V gene sequence: CDR1 MNHEY, CDR2 SVGAGI. CDR3 size: 15 residues. The CDR3 reads CASSYSRVLNTEAFF. DNA for the CDR3: TGTGCCAGCAGTTACTCGAGGGTCTTGAACACTGAAGCTTTCTTT.

The chain has TRBV5-8 and TRBJ2-6; D unclear. In germline, CDR1 is SGHTS, CDR2 YDEGEE. The CDR3 length is 17 residues. V lost 0 bases, J lost 0 bases, and 10 bases lay in between. The CDR3 nucleotides are TGTGCCAGCAGCTTGGTAGGTGTTGCCTCTGGGGCCAACGTCCTGACTTTC. Its protein is CASSLVGVASGANVLTF.

This clone was picked up one time. The V call is TRBV7-9, the J call TRBJ2-7; tentatively, D is TRBD1 (6 bases). This CDR3 region has 15 residues. Germline V gene lookup returns CDR1 SEHNR and CDR2 FQNEAQ (reference sequence). V was trimmed by 4 bases and J by 1 base, leaving 14 bases between them. The CDR3 protein is CASSSRGPSSYEQYF. The CDR3 DNA reads TGTGCCAGCAGCTCCAGGGGACCCTCATCCTACGAGCAGTACTTC.

This chain links TRBV6-6 with TRBJ1-5; D is perhaps TRBD1 (6 bases). V dropped 2 bases and J dropped 0 bases, with 8 bases sitting between them. Germline lookup yields CDR1 MNHNY and CDR2 SVGAGI (reference sequence). This CDR3 is built from 15 residues. CDR3 bases: TGTGCCAGCAGTTACGGGGGCTATAGCAATCAGCCCCAGCATTTT. It specifies CASSYGGYSNQPQHF.

This chain joins TRBV28 and TRBJ1-2, with D maybe TRBD1 (5 bases). CDR3 size: 16 residues. CDR1 is MDHEN, CDR2 SYDVKM, per germline. V lost 4 bases to trimming and J lost 4 bases, with 19 bases between them. In DNA form, the CDR3 reads TGTGCCAGCAGTTCCACTGGGACCGACGAGGGCTATGGCTACACCTTC. Translation gives CASSSTGTDEGYGYTF.

The chain links TRBV12-5 to TRBJ2-1; TRBD1 might be the D (6 bases). Germline assignment: CDR1 LGHNT and CDR2 FRNRAP. With 2 bases removed from V and 10 bases from J, the gap between germline ends came to 12 bases. This CDR3 has 13 amino acids. CDR3 nucleotide sequence: TGTGCTAGTGGTTTGCCTATACAGGGAGAGCAGTTCTTC. Residues: CASGLPIQGEQFF.

The V gene is TRBV21-1, the J gene TRBJ1-3; the table calls TRBD1, which could not be checked here. TRBV21-1 is annotated as a pseudogene. The CDR3 totals 15 residues. CDR3 in amino acids: CASSSTGDSGNTIYF. For the CDR3, the DNA is TGTGCCAGCAGCTCTACAGGGGACTCTGGAAACACCATATATTTT.

V gene TRBV6-5 combines with J gene TRBJ2-7; maybe TRBD2 (6 bases). Germline CDR1 and CDR2: MNHEY and SVGAGI. CDR3 length: 13 residues. The ends were cut back, 4 bases at V and 2 bases at J, with 9 bases in the middle. The DNA for the CDR3 is TGTGCCAGCAGTTCGGGACTCACCTACGAGCAGTACTTC. Its translation is CASSSGLTYEQYF.

This clone has more than one count but fewer than ten. The chain has TRBV19 and TRBJ2-3; 8 nucleotides match TRBD2. The CDR3 is made up of 15 amino acids. With 3 bases clipped from V and 1 base from J, the junction kept 3 bases outside the gene matches. Per the germline V gene, CDR1 is LNHDA and CDR2 is SQIVND (reference sequence). The CDR3 is CASSIGAGGTDTQYF. For the CDR3, the DNA is TGTGCCAGTAGTATCGGAGCGGGAGGCACAGATACGCAGTATTTT.

The chain has TRBV19 and TRBJ2-2; TRBD1 aligns across 9 bases. Germline assignment: CDR1 LNHDA and CDR2 SQIVND (reference sequence). With V trimmed by 5 bases and J by 7 bases, 11 bases remained unmatched. This CDR3 has 16 amino acids. The CDR3 DNA reads as TGTGCCAGTAGTCAACCCGGACAGGGGTCCCACGGGGAGCTGTTTTTT. Translation gives CASSQPGQGSHGELFF.

This clone was detected a few times. The chain links TRBV7-8 to TRBJ1-1; TRBD1 is a possible D gene (5 bases). Germline CDR1 and CDR2: SGHVS and FQNEAQ. This CDR3 has 14 residues. Trimming stripped 3 bases from V and 0 bases from J, with 8 bases between. The CDR3 is CASSLGRLNTEAFF. The CDR3 nucleotides are TGTGCCAGCAGCTTGGGACGGTTGAACACTGAAGCTTTCTTT. Supplemented by reference TRBV7-8 and TRBJ1-1, the full variable domain reads GAGVSQSPRYKVAKRGQDVALRCDPISGHVSLFWYQQALGQGPEFLTYFQNEAQLDKSGLPSDRFFAERPEGSVSTLKIQRTQQEDSAVYLCASSLGRLNTEAFFGQGTRLTVV.

In its sample, this clone was seen once. This rearrangement joins TRBV5-1 to TRBJ2-1; unclear D gene. Trimming removed 2 bases from V and 9 bases from J, with 6 bases in between. The CDR3 loop spans 11 amino acids. In germline, CDR1 is SGHRS, CDR2 YFSETQ. The CDR3 spells CASSFYFEQFF. In DNA, the CDR3 is TGCGCCAGCAGCTTCTACTTTGAGCAGTTCTTC.

This chain connects TRBV4-3 to TRBJ1-5, with D unclear. Germline CDR1 reads LGHNA; CDR2 reads YSLEER. The CDR3 contains 17 residues. V lost 1 base and J lost 0, with 13 bases in between. The CDR3 protein is CASSQGTDIYSNQPQHF. CDR3 coding DNA: TGCGCCAGCAGCCAAGGAACAGACATCTATAGCAATCAGCCCCAGCATTTT.

The chain carries TRBV6-5 and TRBJ2-7, with 10 bases aligning to TRBD1. Losses at the gene ends were 2 bases for V and 4 bases for J; bases not matched to a gene: 5. CDR1 and CDR2 from the germline V gene are MNHEY and SVGAGI. This CDR3 has 15 amino acids. The CDR3 region has the DNA TGTGCCAGCAGTTACAGGCCGGGACAGGGGTACGAGCAGTACTTC. It specifies CASSYRPGQGYEQYF.